This is a list of T cell receptor beta chains from one sample in a study of tumor-infiltrating lymphocytes in primary liver carcinoma. TCRdb reanalysed the multiplex PCR reads using MiXCR and keeps one entry per CDR3 protein. Of 250,000 to 400,000 distinct CDR3 sequences listed, less than 75% were seen once; the top ten hold around 9.5%. Input material: peripheral blood. The receptor set was obtained from a man aged 40-49 years with primary liver carcinoma and hepatitis B virus infection. Each CDR3 is given with its conserved first and last residue. The order of the fields is clone size, J gene, V gene, D gene, CDR3 DNA, CDR3 protein. The D gene is left open where the match is weak. For some rows the clone size is stated as once, few or many, or as a class when expanded; others skip it.

many	TRBJ2-5	TRBV7-8	TRBD2	TGTGCCAGCAGCCGAAGGGCGGGAGTGAGGGAAGAGACCCAGTACTTC	CASSRRAGVREETQYF
few	TRBJ2-3	TRBV10-3	NA	TGTGCCATCAGTGAGTCGTCACGGAAAGGACGCACGTCAGATACGCAGTATTTT	CAISESSRKGRTSDTQYF
many	TRBJ2-1	TRBV13	TRBD2	TGTGCCAGCAGCTTAAGGGTAACTAGCGGGGAACAGTTCTTC	CASSLRVTSGEQFF
NA	TRBJ2-6	TRBV11-2	TRBD1	TGTGCCAGCAGCTTAGGGACAGGGGGCTCCCCTGGAGCCAACGTCCTGGCTTTC	CASSLGTGGSPGANVLAF
NA	TRBJ2-3	TRBV5-1	TRBD2	TGCGCCAGCAGCTTGGCGGGGACTAGAGGGAGACTGAGCACAGATACGCAGTATTTT	CASSLAGTRGRLSTDTQYF
NA	TRBJ2-1	TRBV12-3/TRBV12-4	TRBD1	TGTGCCAGCAGTTTGGGACAGATCAATGAGAAGTTCTTC	CASSLGQINEKFF
many	TRBJ2-3	TRBV11-1	TRBD1	TGTGCCAGCAGCTCCAGGGGGCAGGGTGACGATACGCAGTATTTT	CASSSRGQGDDTQYF
NA	TRBJ2-6	TRBV30	NA	TGTGCCTGGAGGAGACCCGCGAGGACTGGGGCCAACGTCCTGACTTTC	CAWRRPARTGANVLTF
NA	TRBJ1-1	TRBV11-1	TRBD1	TGTGCCAGCAGCCCCACGGGACAGGAGAGGACTGAAGCTTTCTTT	CASSPTGQERTEAFF
many	TRBJ2-7	TRBV29-1	TRBD1	TGCAGCGCAAGACAGGGGGGCCCCTACGAGCAGTACTTC	CSARQGGPYEQYF